The 26 T cell receptor beta chains given below trace back to one sample, sequenced in a study of blood T cell repertoires in COVID-19 (dated by TCRdb to the early 2020s). Library creation used the immunoSEQ multiplex PCR assay. In TCRdb, the immuneACCESS table is reduced to in-frame sequences with V and J assigned. These tables do not hold every clone; where another copy was compared, an unresolved V gene accounts for under half, and the others remain unexplained. This sample is represented by roughly 200,000 clones; around 94% of them were singletons. Clones ranked in the top ten supply approximately 0.8% of the sample. The sequencing input was peripheral blood. These receptors were taken from a man aged 30 to 39 with COVID-19, enrolled during active disease.

This sequence joins TRBV7-2 and TRBJ1-2, with D uncertain. CDR1 SGHTA and CDR2 FQGNSA come from the germline V gene. Deletions cut 0 bases from V and 6 bases from J, with 8 bases between. This CDR3 comprises 13 residues. CDR3 residues: CASSLARRDGYTF. The DNA of the CDR3 is TGTGCCAGCAGCTTAGCGCGTCGGGATGGCTACACCTTC.

The V call is TRBV11-2, the J call TRBJ2-2, with TRBD1 as a possible D gene (6 bases). The CDR3 spans 16 residues. Per germline, CDR1 SGHAT and CDR2 FQNNGV. V lost 1 base and J 0 bases, leaving 9 bases between the germline ends. CDR3 residues: CASSLAAGANTGELFF. The DNA of the CDR3 is TGTGCCAGCAGCTTAGCGGCAGGGGCGAACACCGGGGAGCTGTTTTTT.

The chain joins TRBV4-2 to TRBJ2-7; TRBD1 aligns across 12 bases. The CDR3 spans 16 residues. Germline CDR1 and CDR2: LGHNA and YNFKEQ. The trim removed 4 bases at V and 3 bases at J, leaving 7 bases unmatched. For the CDR3, the DNA is TGTGCCAGCAGCCGGGGACAGGGGGCTGACGGCTACGAGCAGTACTTC. Its protein is CASSRGQGADGYEQYF.

As for this clone: Other DNA sequences in the same sample also yield this CDR3. The V call is TRBV7-3, the J call TRBJ2-1, with a possible D match to TRBD1 (6 bases). The CDR3 consists of 14 residues. The germline CDR1 and CDR2 sequences are SGHTA and FQGTGA. The V end was cut by 5 bases, the J end by 3 bases, with 11 bases between. The CDR3 DNA follows: TGTGCCAGCAGCCCCCGGACAGACTACAATGAGCAGTTCTTC. It is translated as CASSPRTDYNEQFF.

The chain combines TRBV9 with TRBJ2-3; 9 bases line up with TRBD2. The J segment lost 4 bases and the V segment lost 3 bases, leaving 12 bases of the junction unmatched. CDR1 SGDLS and CDR2 YYNGEE come from the germline V gene. The CDR3 runs 17 residues. Written as DNA, the CDR3 is TGTGCCAGCAGCGCCGAAGCGGGGGGCAGAAGGGCAGATACGCAGTATTTT. It specifies CASSAEAGGRRADTQYF.

J is TRBJ1-4 and V is TRBV5-4; TRBD1 aligns across 7 bases. The CDR3 has 15 amino acids. Germline assignment: CDR1 SGHNT and CDR2 YYREEE (reference sequence). V was clipped by 0 bases and J by 5 bases; unmatched bases: 4. CDR3 residues: CASSLARDSNEKLFF. For the CDR3, the DNA is TGTGCCAGCAGCTTGGCCCGGGACAGCAATGAAAAACTGTTTTTT.

The gene calls are TRBV7-3 and TRBJ2-5; 8 bases fit TRBD2. V trimming: 2 bases; J trimming: 5 bases; junction bases outside the gene matches: 7. This CDR3 has 15 residues. CDR1 and CDR2 (germline): SGHTA, FQGTGA. The chain's CDR3 is CASSLVPAGEETQYF. The DNA for the CDR3 is TGTGCCAGCAGCTTAGTCCCAGCGGGGGAGGAGACCCAGTACTTC.

The chain combines TRBV19 with TRBJ1-4; TRBD1 agrees at 8 bases. J gave up 5 bases and V 7 bases, and 3 bases lay outside the gene matches. CDR1 is LNHDA, CDR2 SQIVND, per germline (reference sequence). This CDR3 is built from 13 residues. The DNA of the CDR3 is TGTGCCAGTATGGGACAGGAGAATGAAAAACTGTTTTTT. The encoded protein is CASMGQENEKLFF. The complete variable domain, with remaining parts taken from reference TRBV19 and TRBJ1-4, reads DGGITQSPKYLFRKEGQNVTLSCEQNLNHDAMYWYRQDPGQGLRLIYYSQIVNDFQKGDIAEGYSVSREKKESFPLTVTSAQKNPTAFYLCASMGQENEKLFFGSGTQLSVL.

This chain connects TRBV14 to TRBJ1-3, with D tentatively TRBD1 (6 bases). Germline CDR1 SGHDN, CDR2 FVKESK. CDR3 length: 14 amino acids. Trimming took off 1 base at V and 5 bases at J, with 9 bases between the two ends. The CDR3 region is CASSQVRGRNTIYF. CDR3 in DNA: TGTGCCAGCAGCCAAGTCAGGGGACGAAACACCATATATTTT.

The rearrangement uses TRBV29-1 and TRBJ2-7, with D possibly matching TRBD1 (5 bases). Looked up from germline, CDR1 is SQVTM and CDR2 is ANQGSEA. V lost 1 base and J 8 bases, leaving 9 bases between the germline ends. CDR3 size: 11 residues. Here the CDR3 DNA reads TGCAGCGTTGAAGGGCAGGGCAAGCAGTACTTC. It codes for CSVEGQGKQYF.

This chain uses TRBV6-6 with TRBJ1-1; TRBD1 matches at 7 bases. Germline-derived CDR1 and CDR2 are MNHNY and SVGAGI (reference sequence). V was pared by 5 bases and J by 0 bases, with 15 bases of the junction left unmatched. This CDR3 spans 18 amino acids. The chain's CDR3 is CASSLRGTDSSMNTEAFF. The CDR3, as DNA: TGTGCCAGCAGTCTCCGGGGGACAGACTCTTCCATGAACACTGAAGCTTTCTTT.

V usage is TRBV6-1 and J usage is TRBJ1-1, with 9 bases identical to TRBD1. V lost 0 bases, J lost 11 bases, and 10 bases stayed unmatched. This CDR3 has 15 residues. Germline CDR1 reads MNHNS; CDR2 reads SASEGT. CDR3 in amino acids: CASSEAHGTGRGAFF. CDR3 DNA sequence: TGTGCCAGCAGTGAAGCGCATGGGACAGGGCGTGGGGCTTTCTTT.

The chain combines TRBV11-3 with TRBJ2-1, with a possible D match to TRBD2 (5 bases). V dropped 6 bases and J dropped 1 base, with 13 bases sitting between them. Germline loops: CDR1 SGHNT, CDR2 YENEEA. The CDR3 extends over 15 amino acids. In nucleotides, the CDR3 is TGTGCCAGCAGTTCCGCGGGTAAATCCTACAATGAGCAGTTCTTC. Its translation: CASSSAGKSYNEQFF. Combining the CDR3 with reference TRBV11-3 and TRBJ2-1 gives the whole variable domain EAGVVQSPRYKIIEKKQPVAFWCNPISGHNTLYWYLQNLGQGPELLIRYENEEAVDDSQLPKDRFSAERLKGVDSTLKIQPAELGDSAVYLCASSSAGKSYNEQFFGPGTRLTVL.

The chain is built from TRBV18 and TRBJ1-3; D perhaps matches TRBD1 (5 bases). This CDR3 contains 15 residues. CDR1 is KGHSH and CDR2 is LQKENI in the germline V gene. The ends were cut back, 3 bases at V and 0 bases at J, with 9 bases in the middle. The CDR3 region is CASSPSQVSGNTIYF. CDR3 bases: TGTGCCAGCTCACCCTCACAGGTCTCTGGAAACACCATATATTTT.

V is TRBV27 and J is TRBJ1-5; unclear D gene. The CDR3 spans 13 residues. With 2 bases removed from V and 5 bases from J, the gap between germline ends came to 7 bases. The germline CDR1 and CDR2 sequences are MNHEY and SMNVEV (reference sequence). DNA for the CDR3: TGTGCCAGCAGTTTAGCCGGTTATCAGCCCCAGCATTTT. This translates into CASSLAGYQPQHF.

The V gene is TRBV10-3, the J gene TRBJ1-2; 8 bases align to TRBD1. The CDR3 covers 17 residues. V shed 4 bases, J shed 0 bases, and the junction held 10 bases outside the gene matches. Germline CDR1 and CDR2: ENHRY and SYGVKD. CDR3 nucleotide sequence: TGTGCCATCAGTGCGGGACAGGTATTAAATGCTAACTATGGCTACACCTTC. Its protein is CAISAGQVLNANYGYTF.

The V call is TRBV2, the J call TRBJ1-1; maybe TRBD1 (6 bases). Germline-derived CDR1 and CDR2 are SNHLY and FYNNEI. The CDR3 has 15 residues. Trimming removed 8 bases at V and 0 bases at J, with 16 bases between. CDR3 region: CASSVRRGLNTEAFF. The CDR3 DNA reads TGTGCCAGCTCGGTCCGAAGGGGGTTGAACACTGAAGCTTTCTTT.

V is TRBV7-6 and J is TRBJ1-1; unclear D gene. Per the germline V gene, CDR1 is SGHVS and CDR2 is FNYEAQ. Trimming stripped 4 bases from V and 5 bases from J, with 11 bases between. This CDR3 contains 13 residues. CDR3: CASSSAGWTEAFF. In nucleotides, the CDR3 is TGTGCCAGCAGCTCCGCGGGATGGACTGAAGCTTTCTTT.

CDR3 protein: CASSKQEWGRTGYTF. In DNA, the CDR3 is TGTGCCAGCAGCAAACAGGAGTGGGGGCGAACTGGCTACACCTTC. V and J are TRBV6-5 and TRBJ1-2, with D perhaps TRBD1 (6 bases). This CDR3 has 15 amino acids. Trimming stripped 6 bases from V and 7 bases from J, with 21 bases between. Germline V lookup: CDR1 MNHEY, CDR2 SVGAGI.

This chain uses TRBV7-7 with TRBJ2-3, with TRBD2 matching over 11 bases. Germline-derived CDR1 and CDR2 are SSHAT and FNYEAQ (reference sequence). With 4 bases clipped from V and 2 bases from J, the junction kept 2 bases outside the gene matches. This CDR3 has 15 amino acids. The CDR3 nucleotides are TGTGCCAGCAGCTCGGGACTAGCGGTCACAGATACGCAGTATTTT. Its protein is CASSSGLAVTDTQYF.

V and J are TRBV5-1 and TRBJ2-3; tentative D call: TRBD2 (5 bases). V lost 4 bases and J 2 bases, leaving 17 bases between the germline ends. CDR1 SGHRS and CDR2 YFSETQ come from the germline V gene. The CDR3 extends over 16 amino acids. The CDR3: CASSLVALTSTDTQYF. In nucleotides, the CDR3 is TGCGCCAGCAGCCTGGTAGCGCTTACCTCCACAGATACGCAGTATTTT. The variable domain in full, completed from reference TRBV5-1 and TRBJ2-3, reads KAGVTQTPRYLIKTRGQQVTLSCSPISGHRSVSWYQQTPGQGLQFLFEYFSETQRNKGNFPGRFSGRQFSNSRSEMNVSTLELGDSALYLCASSLVALTSTDTQYFGPGTRLTVL.

V gene TRBV3-1 (or the pseudogene TRBV3-2) combines with J gene TRBJ1-2, with D uncertain. The germline V gene has CDR1 LGHDT and CDR2 YNNKEL (reference sequence). The V end lost 0 bases, the J end lost 5 bases, and 13 bases lay between the germline ends. The CDR3 is made up of 15 amino acids. CDR3 protein: CASSQELGGLYGYTF. DNA for the CDR3: TGTGCCAGCAGCCAAGAATTAGGCGGACTATATGGCTACACCTTC.

The genes are TRBV19 and TRBJ1-4; D gene ambiguous. The germline CDR1 and CDR2 sequences are LNHDA and SQIVND (reference sequence). The CDR3 consists of 12 residues. Between the trimmed V and J ends, which lost 10 bases and 8 bases, there was a span of 14 bases. The CDR3 here is CATQESGEKLFF. CDR3 in DNA: TGTGCCACCCAAGAGAGCGGGGAAAAACTGTTTTTT.

This clone is a singleton in its sample. This chain connects TRBV2 to TRBJ1-4, with D hard to call. Germline CDR1 SNHLY, CDR2 FYNNEI. This CDR3 comprises 14 residues. Trimming left V 0 bases short and J 8 bases short, with 10 bases between. The CDR3 loop reads CASSEATRGEKLFF. As DNA, the CDR3 is TGTGCCAGCAGTGAAGCCACAAGAGGGGAAAAACTGTTTTTT.

The J gene is TRBJ1-1, the V gene TRBV3-1 (or the pseudogene TRBV3-2); 7 positions match TRBD1. Trimming at V came to 4 bases and at J to 8 bases, leaving 4 bases not matched to a gene. Per the germline V gene, CDR1 is LGHDT and CDR2 is YNNKEL (reference sequence). This CDR3 is built from 12 residues. CDR3 loop: CASSPGTAEAFF. The CDR3 region has the DNA TGTGCCAGCAGCCCTGGGACAGCCGAAGCTTTCTTT.

The V gene is TRBV6-2 or TRBV6-3, the J gene TRBJ1-2; TRBD1 might be the D (6 bases). Trimming removed 4 bases at V and 8 bases at J, with 17 bases between. Germline CDR1 MNHEY, CDR2 SVGEGT. CDR3 length equals 14 residues. The CDR3 loop is CASSSQGHSGGYTF. CDR3 nucleotides: TGTGCCAGCAGTTCACAGGGTCATTCCGGCGGCTACACCTTC.